The sequence of this T cell receptor (beta chain) was determined in a study of CD8+ T cells in alopecia areata. Overall study results and limits: With one nonresponder, baseline CD8+ expansion's link to response remains uncertain. Mice gave a clearer picture of TCR sharing than patients did, possibly for HLA-related reasons. Tofacitinib yielded significantly lower scalp clonality and fewer expanded CD8+ clones among the top 100.

RNA extraction and reverse transcription yielded cDNA as sequencing template. Data came from immunoSEQ multiplex PCR; TCRdb stores just in-frame clones and leaves some out. The sample includes some 190,000 clones, approximately 51% of them seen just once. Treatment denoted: oral pan-JAK inhibitor, 5-10 mg twice daily. V was pared by 10 bases and J by 6 bases, with 16 bases between. Germline-derived CDR1 and CDR2 are PRHDT and FYEKMQ (reference sequence). This CDR3 comprises 13 residues. For this clone: Its antigen is as yet unknown.

This sequence joins TRBV13 and TRBJ2-1; D is tentatively TRBD1 or TRBD2 (5 bases each). This specimen was CD8+ T cells sorted from blood, taken at approximately week 51, from a patient treated with tofacitinib. This clonotype was sampled from a human donor with alopecia areata. The CDR3 is CATNYRGPNEQFF. The CDR3 nucleotides read TGTGCCACTAATTACCGGGGCCCCAATGAGCAGTTCTTC.